The T cell receptor beta chain described here comes from a study of T-cell reconstitution after alpha-beta-depleted transplantation in children. Trimming at V came to 2 bases and at J to 7 bases, leaving 7 bases not matched to a gene. The CDR3 runs 15 residues. Germline lookup yields CDR1 DFQATT and CDR2 SNEGSKA (reference sequence). This clonotype was detected only a few times. Preparation of the TCRbeta library used unique molecular identifiers. One entry per CDR3 protein, called by TCRdb with MiXCR from the PCR reads. There are about 610,000 distinct CDR3 sequences in the sample; 10% occur only once, and roughly 4% lies in the top ten.

The J gene is TRBJ1-6, the V gene TRBV20-1; 8 bases are shared with TRBD1. The sequence derives from a human donor who donated a stem cell graft to a child with acute myeloid leukemia. The sequences come from PBMCs from the stem cell graft donor, collected from the stem cell graft. The CDR3 nucleotides read TGCAGTGCTAGAAAGCAGGGGGCCCAGAATTCACCCCTCCACTTT. This codes for CSARKQGAQNSPLHF.